This T cell receptor beta chain was captured in a study of human versus mouse CDR3 diversity and MHC coevolution. This CDR3 comprises 15 residues. J lost 6 bases, V lost 7 bases, and 13 bases had no gene match. Germline V gives CDR1 SGHRS, CDR2 YFSETQ. TCRdb's table, derived via immunoSEQ multiplex PCR, lists solely in-frame clones and lacks some. The sample lists roughly 80,000 clones; roughly 92% were seen once. The table lists this clone with a count of one. Naive CD4 T cells, CD45RO-negative and CD62L-positive, were flow-sorted from PBMCs. This chain connects TRBV5-1 to TRBJ2-7, with 10 positions matching TRBD1. The material sequenced was naive CD4+ T cells from blood. Subset meaning: CD45RO-negative CD62L-positive naive CD4 T cells. This sequence originates from a person aged 30 to 69 in good health. CDR3 bases: TGCGCCAGCTACCTTTCCGGGACAGGGGTTTTCGAGCAGTACTTC. Protein sequence: CASYLSGTGVFEQYF.